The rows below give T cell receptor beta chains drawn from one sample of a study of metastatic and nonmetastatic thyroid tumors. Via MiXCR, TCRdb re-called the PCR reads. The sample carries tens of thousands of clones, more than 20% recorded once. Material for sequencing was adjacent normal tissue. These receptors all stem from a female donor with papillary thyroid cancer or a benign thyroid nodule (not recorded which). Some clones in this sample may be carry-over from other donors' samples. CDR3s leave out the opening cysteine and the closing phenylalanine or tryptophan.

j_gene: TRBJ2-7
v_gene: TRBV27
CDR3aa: ANKGKATYEQY

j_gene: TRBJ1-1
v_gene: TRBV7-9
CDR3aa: ASSPDRSRDTEAF

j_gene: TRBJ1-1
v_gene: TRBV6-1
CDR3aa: ASSHTQGATEAF

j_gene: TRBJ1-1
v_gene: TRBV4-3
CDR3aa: ASSPSWRVNTEAF

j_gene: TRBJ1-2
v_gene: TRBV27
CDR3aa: ASSLSGDYGYT

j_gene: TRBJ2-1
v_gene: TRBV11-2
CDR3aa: ASTLSGRTGEQF

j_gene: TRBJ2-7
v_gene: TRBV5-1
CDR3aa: ASRGGTSGSLGYEQY

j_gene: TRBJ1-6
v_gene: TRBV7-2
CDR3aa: ASSWDGNSPLH

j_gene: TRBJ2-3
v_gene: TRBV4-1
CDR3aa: ASSQENDALAADTQY

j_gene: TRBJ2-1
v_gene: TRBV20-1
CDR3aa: SASRTSGRANEQF

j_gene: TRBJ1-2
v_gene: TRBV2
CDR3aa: ASSDPDRSPYGYT

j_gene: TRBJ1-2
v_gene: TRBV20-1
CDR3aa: SAPVGGYGYT